Following are 5 T cell receptor beta chains from one sample sequenced in a study of spatial heterogeneity in lung cancer. A single record per CDR3 protein comes from TCRdb applying MiXCR to the 5' RACE reads. The sample contains more than 60,000 distinct CDR3 sequences, about 5.9% of which appear only once. Time point noted: sample taken at primary tumor resection. Sequences were derived from PBMCs, sampled at surgery. All receptors derive from a female donor with early-stage non-small cell lung cancer.

This chain joins TRBV5-1 and TRBJ2-3; TRBD1 matches 7 bases. V lost 9 bases to trimming and J lost 4 bases; unmatched junction nucleotides: 11. The CDR3 covers 14 residues. Germline values: CDR1 SGHRS, CDR2 YFSETQ. CDR3 DNA: TGCGCCACCTCCAGGGGGAATTCGGCAGATACGCAGTATTTT. Translated: CATSRGNSADTQYF.

This clonotype was detected a few times. This chain joins TRBV12-3 or TRBV12-4 and TRBJ1-5; perhaps TRBD1 as D (6 bases). Between the trimmed V and J ends, which lost 8 bases and 3 bases, there was a span of 8 bases. There are 12 residues in the CDR3. The DNA for the CDR3 is TGTGCCAGCCAGGGGAACAATCAGCCCCAGCATTTT. It translates to CASQGNNQPQHF.

This clonotype has only a few counts. This chain connects TRBV27 to TRBJ2-5, with D perhaps matching TRBD1 (5 bases). The V end lost 3 bases, the J end lost 5 bases, and 13 bases lay between the germline ends. The length of the CDR3 is 14 residues. Germline CDR1 and CDR2: MNHEY and SMNVEV (reference sequence). The CDR3 region has the DNA TGTGCCAGCAGTTTTGGGGCCAGCACGGAGACCCAGTACTTC. This gives the protein CASSFGASTETQYF.

Worth noting for this clonotype: Possible read error: a much larger clone is one base away. This sequence joins TRBV10-3 and TRBJ2-3; 9 nucleotides line up with TRBD1. CDR3 length: 13 residues. Germline V CDR1 and CDR2: ENHRY, SYGVKD. CDR3 nucleotide sequence: TGTGCCACTCAACAGGGGGCTAGAGATTCGCAGTATTTT. This sequence encodes CATQQGARDSQYF.

This clonotype was recorded a few times. This chain joins TRBV5-4 and TRBJ2-7; 15 positions agree with TRBD2. With 2 bases clipped from V and 7 bases from J, the junction kept 7 bases outside the gene matches. The germline V gene encodes CDR1 SGHNT and CDR2 YYREEE (reference sequence). The CDR3 runs 16 residues. CDR3 sequence: CASSFGLAGGPQEQYF. Written as DNA, the CDR3 is TGTGCCAGCAGCTTTGGACTAGCGGGAGGGCCTCAGGAGCAGTACTTC.